Listed below are T cell receptor beta chains from one sample, sequenced in a study of cytomegalovirus exposure and HLA in healthy donors. Repertoires were generated with immunoSEQ multiplex PCR, while TCRdb's copy carries only in-frame clones and drops some. This table has over 65,000 clones, 70% to 85% appearing once. Sequencing input: PBMCs. These receptors all stem from a human donor in good health. CDR3s include the opening cysteine and the closing phenylalanine or tryptophan. The D gene is left open where the match is weak. Clone size is shown for a subset of rows, as once, few, many or a class of expanded clone.

D: TRBD1; size: .; length: 15; J: TRBJ1-4; V: TRBV2; CDR3: CASSEVGGSIEKLFF; DNA: TGTGCCAGCAGTGAAGTAGGGGGCTCTATTGAAAAACTGTTTTTT
D: TRBD2; size: .; length: 17; J: TRBJ2-3; V: TRBV19; CDR3: CASTSNGRGAAGDTQYF; DNA: TGTGCCAGTACCAGCAATGGGCGGGGGGCAGCTGGAGATACGCAGTATTTT
D: .; size: .; length: 15; J: TRBJ1-1; V: TRBV19; CDR3: CASNEWFAMNTEAFF; DNA: TGTGCCAGTAACGAGTGGTTTGCAATGAACACTGAAGCTTTCTTT
D: .; size: .; length: 15; J: TRBJ1-4; V: TRBV5-1; CDR3: CASSLSQGRDEKLFF; DNA: TGCGCCAGCAGCTTATCGCAGGGGCGGGATGAAAAACTGTTTTTT
D: TRBD1; size: .; length: 14; J: TRBJ2-7; V: TRBV5-4; CDR3: CASSLGQDSYEQYF; DNA: TGTGCCAGCAGCCTGGGACAGGATAGCTACGAGCAGTACTTC
D: TRBD1; size: .; length: 16; J: TRBJ2-1; V: TRBV7-8; CDR3: CASSPHRGSPYNEQFF; DNA: TGTGCCAGCAGCCCGCACAGGGGATCCCCCTACAATGAGCAGTTCTTC
D: TRBD1; size: .; length: 13; J: TRBJ1-3; V: TRBV7-9; CDR3: CASSQSRGDTIYF; DNA: TGTGCCAGCAGTCAAAGCAGGGGGGACACCATATATTTT
D: .; size: .; length: 14; J: TRBJ1-1; V: TRBV18; CDR3: CASSRSSSNTEAFF; DNA: TGTGCCAGCTCGCGATCGAGCTCGAACACTGAAGCTTTCTTT
D: .; size: .; length: 16; J: TRBJ1-1; V: TRBV5-4; CDR3: CASSSHPGGENTEAFF; DNA: TGTGCCAGCAGTTCCCACCCCGGGGGGGAGAACACTGAAGCTTTCTTT
D: .; size: .; length: 14; J: TRBJ1-1; V: TRBV27; CDR3: CASSWGGHLTEAFF; DNA: TGTGCCAGCAGCTGGGGGGGACACCTAACTGAAGCTTTCTTT
D: .; size: .; length: 15; J: TRBJ1-1; V: TRBV11-2; CDR3: CASRDTDSSNTEAFF; DNA: TGTGCCAGCAGGGATACGGACAGCTCGAACACTGAAGCTTTCTTT
D: .; size: .; length: 14; J: TRBJ2-2; V: TRBV19; CDR3: CASSIQGNTGELFF; DNA: TGTGCCAGTAGCATCCAGGGGAACACCGGGGAGCTGTTTTTT
D: TRBD2; size: few; length: 16; J: TRBJ2-2; V: TRBV7-2; CDR3: CASSSSGGAGLGELFF; DNA: TGTGCCAGCAGCTCTAGCGGGGGGGCCGGTCTCGGGGAGCTGTTTTTT
D: TRBD1; size: few; length: 16; J: TRBJ1-5; V: TRBV4-3; CDR3: CASSLDYGQGHRPQNF; DNA: TGCGCCAGCAGCCTAGACTACGGACAGGGGCATCGGCCCCAGAATTTT
D: TRBD2; size: few; length: 15; J: TRBJ2-5; V: TRBV6-5; CDR3: CASATLAGGQETQYF; DNA: TGTGCCAGCGCTACACTAGCGGGGGGGCAAGAGACCCAGTACTTC
D: .; size: few; length: 15; J: TRBJ1-4; V: TRBV6-6; CDR3: CASSYVGGGSEKLFF; DNA: TGTGCCAGCAGTTACGTTGGGGGGGGAAGTGAAAAACTGTTTTTT
D: TRBD1; size: .; length: 15; J: TRBJ2-7; V: TRBV7-6; CDR3: CASSLRDRAYDEQYF; DNA: TGTGCCAGCAGCTTACGGGACAGGGCTTACGACGAGCAGTACTTC
D: .; size: .; length: 14; J: TRBJ2-2; V: TRBV4-3; CDR3: CASSLSEGIGELFF; DNA: TGCGCCAGCAGCCTTTCGGAGGGTATTGGGGAGCTGTTTTTT
D: .; size: .; length: 12; J: TRBJ1-2; V: TRBV5-4; CDR3: CASSFGGGGYTF; DNA: TGTGCCAGCAGCTTCGGTGGTGGTGGCTACACCTTC
D: .; size: .; length: 13; J: TRBJ2-7; V: TRBV28; CDR3: CASSVTALYEQYF; DNA: TGTGCCAGCAGTGTCACAGCCCTCTACGAGCAGTACTTC
D: .; size: once; length: 14; J: TRBJ1-1; V: TRBV6-6; CDR3: CASSYSRDSREAFF; DNA: TGTGCCAGCAGTTACTCGAGAGACAGCCGTGAAGCTTTCTTT
D: TRBD2; size: .; length: 17; J: TRBJ2-6; V: TRBV15; CDR3: CATSRDPGGAGANVLTF; DNA: TGTGCCACCAGCAGAGATCCGGGAGGTGCTGGGGCCAACGTCCTGACTTTC
D: .; size: .; length: 13; J: TRBJ1-2; V: TRBV27; CDR3: CASSFRVNYGYTF; DNA: TGTGCCAGCAGTTTCAGGGTTAACTATGGCTACACCTTC
D: TRBD1; size: .; length: 16; J: TRBJ2-7; V: TRBV13; CDR3: CASSFRRQGARYEQYF; DNA: TGTGCCAGCAGCTTCCGGAGACAGGGGGCGCGCTACGAGCAGTACTTC
D: .; size: .; length: 12; J: TRBJ2-7; V: TRBV6-6; CDR3: CASRFPGYEQYF; DNA: TGTGCCAGCAGGTTCCCGGGTTACGAGCAGTACTTC
D: .; size: .; length: 14; J: TRBJ2-5; V: TRBV27; CDR3: CASSLWSRGETQYF; DNA: TGTGCCAGCAGTTTATGGAGCCGAGGGGAGACCCAGTACTTC
D: TRBD1; size: .; length: 16; J: TRBJ1-1; V: TRBV5-1; CDR3: CASSPRQGGMNTEAFF; DNA: TGCGCCAGCAGCCCCAGACAGGGCGGTATGAACACTGAAGCTTTCTTT
D: TRBD1; size: few; length: 13; J: TRBJ2-5; V: TRBV19; CDR3: CASSMRGPETQYF; DNA: TGTGCCAGTAGTATGAGGGGGCCAGAGACCCAGTACTTC
D: .; size: once; length: 14; J: TRBJ2-7; V: TRBV6-1; CDR3: CASSETGLPYEQYF; DNA: TGTGCCAGCAGTGAAACAGGCCTCCCCTACGAGCAGTACTTC
D: .; size: .; length: 15; J: TRBJ2-1; V: TRBV5-1; CDR3: CASSPPGVSYNEQFF; DNA: TGCGCCAGCAGCCCTCCGGGGGTATCCTACAATGAGCAGTTCTTC
D: .; size: .; length: 15; J: TRBJ2-3; V: TRBV15; CDR3: CATSRGAASTDTQYF; DNA: TGTGCCACCAGCAGAGGCGCTGCCAGCACAGATACGCAGTATTTT
D: TRBD1; size: .; length: 13; J: TRBJ1-2; V: TRBV5-6; CDR3: CASRSGQQYGYTF; DNA: TGTGCCAGCAGATCGGGACAGCAATATGGCTACACCTTC
D: .; size: .; length: 12; J: TRBJ2-5; V: TRBV29-1; CDR3: CSVVFNQETQYF; DNA: TGCAGCGTTGTGTTCAATCAAGAGACCCAGTACTTC
D: .; size: .; length: 15; J: TRBJ2-5; V: TRBV4-3; CDR3: CASSRGNNPGETQYF; DNA: TGCGCCAGCAGCCGAGGGAACAACCCTGGGGAGACCCAGTACTTC
D: TRBD2; size: .; length: 16; J: TRBJ2-2; V: TRBV30; CDR3: CAWTSGGSGFLGELFF; DNA: TGTGCCTGGACTAGCGGGGGGTCTGGCTTTCTAGGGGAGCTGTTTTTT
D: .; size: few; length: 13; J: TRBJ1-5; V: TRBV5-1; CDR3: CASSESSNQPQHF; DNA: TGCGCCAGCAGTGAGAGTAGCAATCAGCCCCAGCATTTT
D: .; size: .; length: 13; J: TRBJ1-1; V: TRBV19; CDR3: CASSSQTGIEAFF; DNA: TGTGCCAGTAGTTCCCAGACTGGCATTGAAGCTTTCTTT
D: TRBD2; size: .; length: 17; J: TRBJ2-6; V: TRBV7-2; CDR3: CASSLAGVRSGANVLTF; DNA: TGTGCCAGCAGCCTCGCGGGAGTCCGCTCTGGGGCCAACGTCCTGACTTTC
D: .; size: .; length: 14; J: TRBJ1-1; V: TRBV7-2; CDR3: CASSLFGGDTEAFF; DNA: TGTGCCAGCAGCTTATTCGGCGGGGACACTGAAGCTTTCTTT
D: .; size: .; length: 17; J: TRBJ2-7; V: TRBV12-5; CDR3: CASGLPPTGPSSYEQYF; DNA: TGTGCTAGTGGTTTGCCGCCGACAGGCCCGAGCTCCTACGAGCAGTACTTC
D: .; size: .; length: 17; J: TRBJ2-5; V: TRBV10-3; CDR3: CAISGPGGGGLRETQYF; DNA: TGTGCCATCAGTGGACCAGGAGGGGGGGGCCTGAGGGAGACCCAGTACTTC
D: TRBD1; size: .; length: 14; J: TRBJ1-6; V: TRBV7-9; CDR3: CASSRGQGDSPLHF; DNA: TGTGCCAGCAGCCGGGGACAGGGGGATTCACCCCTCCACTTT
D: TRBD2; size: .; length: 16; J: TRBJ2-3; V: TRBV6-1; CDR3: CASSDRAGGSTDTQYF; DNA: TGTGCCAGCAGTGATAGGGCGGGGGGATCCACAGATACGCAGTATTTT
D: .; size: .; length: 15; J: TRBJ2-2; V: TRBV6-5; CDR3: CASSSEGFYTGELFF; DNA: TGTGCCAGCAGTTCCGAGGGTTTCTACACCGGGGAGCTGTTTTTT
D: TRBD1; size: once; length: 14; J: TRBJ1-1; V: TRBV18; CDR3: CASSPTGGNTEAFF; DNA: TGTGCCAGCTCACCAACAGGGGGGAACACTGAAGCTTTCTTT
D: .; size: few; length: 15; J: TRBJ2-7; V: TRBV9; CDR3: CASSVGGGGAYEQYF; DNA: TGTGCCAGCAGCGTAGGGGGTGGGGGCGCCTACGAGCAGTACTTC
D: .; size: .; length: 15; J: TRBJ2-1; V: TRBV4-3; CDR3: CASRGTRGGLGEQFF; DNA: TGCGCCAGCAGAGGGACGAGGGGGGGCCTGGGAGAGCAGTTCTTC
D: .; size: once; length: 11; J: TRBJ2-5; V: TRBV20-1; CDR3: CSARDRVTQYF; DNA: TGCAGTGCTAGAGATCGAGTGACCCAGTACTTC
D: .; size: .; length: 14; J: TRBJ1-2; V: TRBV5-1; CDR3: CASSLDPGTHGYPF; DNA: TGCGCCAGCAGCTTGGATCCGGGTACCCATGGCTACCCCTTC
D: .; size: .; length: 12; J: TRBJ1-3; V: TRBV15; CDR3: CATSRVTGPLYF; DNA: TGTGCCACCAGCAGAGTAACAGGGCCTCTATATTTT
D: .; size: .; length: 15; J: TRBJ2-6; V: TRBV7-6; CDR3: CASSFLLAGANVLTF; DNA: TGTGCCAGCAGCTTTTTACTAGCTGGGGCCAACGTCCTGACTTTC
D: .; size: once; length: 13; J: TRBJ1-2; V: TRBV9; CDR3: CASSSGNKMGYTF; DNA: TGTGCCAGCAGTTCAGGGAACAAAATGGGCTACACCTTC
D: .; size: .; length: 14; J: TRBJ1-2; V: TRBV30; CDR3: CAWSVREGFYGYTF; DNA: TGTGCCTGGAGTGTACGCGAGGGATTCTATGGCTACACCTTC